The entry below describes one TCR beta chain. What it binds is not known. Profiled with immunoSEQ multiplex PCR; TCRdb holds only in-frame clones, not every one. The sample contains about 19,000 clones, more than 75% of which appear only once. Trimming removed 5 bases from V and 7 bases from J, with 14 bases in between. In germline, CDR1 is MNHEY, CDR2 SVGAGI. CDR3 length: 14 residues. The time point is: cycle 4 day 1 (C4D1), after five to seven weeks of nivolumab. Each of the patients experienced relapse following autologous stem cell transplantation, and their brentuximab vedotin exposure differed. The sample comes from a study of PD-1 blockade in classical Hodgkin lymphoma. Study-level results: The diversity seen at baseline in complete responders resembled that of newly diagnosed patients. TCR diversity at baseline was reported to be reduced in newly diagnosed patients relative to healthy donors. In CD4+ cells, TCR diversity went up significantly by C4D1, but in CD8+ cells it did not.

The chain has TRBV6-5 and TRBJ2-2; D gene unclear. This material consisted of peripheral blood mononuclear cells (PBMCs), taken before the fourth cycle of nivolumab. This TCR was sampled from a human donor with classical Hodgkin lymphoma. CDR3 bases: TGTGCCAGCAGTCGCCGTGGGGTCAGCGGGGAGCTGTTTTTT. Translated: CASSRRGVSGELFF.